The clone carrying this T cell receptor beta chain was counted a few times. The antigen remains undetermined. The sample comes from a study of identical twins. The study, taken as a whole, reports: Beta out-of-frame twin sharing showed a weaker excess. Cord blood beta clonotypes that were abundant carried fewer insertions, and memory repertoires showed no such trend. For zero-insertion analyses, partial confounding could come from invariant MAIT and iNKT cells.

The germline V gene has CDR1 SGHRS and CDR2 YFSETQ. Trimming removed 1 base from V and 4 bases from J, with 14 bases in between. This CDR3 has 15 residues. TCRdb re-called the 5' RACE reads through MiXCR, storing one row per CDR3 protein. The sample holds fewer than 350,000 distinct CDR3 sequences, roughly 8.6% seen once. This sample also belongs to another study, concerning yellow fever vaccine responses in identical twins.

Sequencing input: memory (CD45RO+) T cells sorted from blood. The chain recombines TRBV5-1 with TRBJ1-2; D might be TRBD1 (5 bases). This sequence originates from a young woman in good health. In nucleotides, the CDR3 is TGCGCCAGCAGCTTGACATGGCCGGGGGGCTATGGCTACACCTTC. Amino acid sequence: CASSLTWPGGYGYTF.